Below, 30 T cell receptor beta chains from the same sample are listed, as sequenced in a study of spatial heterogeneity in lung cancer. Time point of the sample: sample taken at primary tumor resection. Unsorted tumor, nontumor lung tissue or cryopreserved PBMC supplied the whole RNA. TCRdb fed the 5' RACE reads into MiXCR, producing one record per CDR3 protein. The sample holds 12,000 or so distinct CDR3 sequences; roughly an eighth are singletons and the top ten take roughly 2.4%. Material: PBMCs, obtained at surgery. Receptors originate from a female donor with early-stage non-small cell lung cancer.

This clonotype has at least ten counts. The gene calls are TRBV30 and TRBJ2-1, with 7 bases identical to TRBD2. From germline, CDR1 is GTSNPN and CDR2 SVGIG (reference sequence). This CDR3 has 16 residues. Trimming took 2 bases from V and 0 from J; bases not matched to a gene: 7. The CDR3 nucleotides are TGTGCCTGGAGTCGGAGGCGGGGGAACTCCTACAATGAGCAGTTCTTC. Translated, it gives CAWSRRRGNSYNEQFF.

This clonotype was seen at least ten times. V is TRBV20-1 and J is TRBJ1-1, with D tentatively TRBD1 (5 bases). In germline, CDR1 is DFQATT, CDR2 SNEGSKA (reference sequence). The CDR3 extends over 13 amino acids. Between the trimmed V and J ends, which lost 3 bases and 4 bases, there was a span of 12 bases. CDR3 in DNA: TGCAGTGCTAGTGCCAGGGCTCGCACTGAAGCTTTCTTT. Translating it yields CSASARARTEAFF.

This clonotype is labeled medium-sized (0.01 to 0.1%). CDR3 sequence: CASSYGEPTEAFF. The CDR3 DNA reads as TGTGCCAGCAGTTACGGGGAGCCCACTGAAGCTTTCTTT. The genes are TRBV6-5 and TRBJ1-1; D is undetermined. The germline V gene encodes CDR1 MNHEY and CDR2 SVGAGI. Trimming pared 2 bases from V and 4 bases from J, leaving 8 bases between. The CDR3 totals 13 residues.

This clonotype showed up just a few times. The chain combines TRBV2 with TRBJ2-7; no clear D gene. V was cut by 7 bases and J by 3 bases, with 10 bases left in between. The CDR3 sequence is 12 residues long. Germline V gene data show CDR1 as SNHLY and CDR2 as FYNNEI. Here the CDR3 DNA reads TGTGCCAGCATGAGGCATGGCTACGAGCAGTACTTC. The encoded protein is CASMRHGYEQYF.

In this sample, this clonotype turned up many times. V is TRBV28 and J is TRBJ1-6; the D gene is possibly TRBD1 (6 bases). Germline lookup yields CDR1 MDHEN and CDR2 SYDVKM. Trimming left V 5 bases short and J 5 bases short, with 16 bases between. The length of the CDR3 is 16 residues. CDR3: CASSRGGAVDNSPLHF. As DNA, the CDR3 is TGTGCCAGCAGTAGGGGGGGGGCCGTGGATAATTCACCCCTCCACTTT. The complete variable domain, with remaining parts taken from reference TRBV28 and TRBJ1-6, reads DVKVTQSSRYLVKRTGEKVFLECVQDMDHENMFWYRQDPGLGLRLIYFSYDVKMKEKGDIPEGYSVSREKKERFSLILESASTNQTSMYLCASSRGGAVDNSPLHFGNGTRLTVT.

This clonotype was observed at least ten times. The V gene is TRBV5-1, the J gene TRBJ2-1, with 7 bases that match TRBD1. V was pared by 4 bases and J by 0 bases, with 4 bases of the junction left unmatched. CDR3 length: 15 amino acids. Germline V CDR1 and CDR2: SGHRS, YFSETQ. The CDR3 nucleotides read TGCGCCAGCAGCCAAGGACAGGCCTCCTACAATGAGCAGTTCTTC. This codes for CASSQGQASYNEQFF. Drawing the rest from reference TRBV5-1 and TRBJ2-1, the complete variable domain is KAGVTQTPRYLIKTRGQQVTLSCSPISGHRSVSWYQQTPGQGLQFLFEYFSETQRNKGNFPGRFSGRQFSNSRSEMNVSTLELGDSALYLCASSQGQASYNEQFFGPGTRLTVL.

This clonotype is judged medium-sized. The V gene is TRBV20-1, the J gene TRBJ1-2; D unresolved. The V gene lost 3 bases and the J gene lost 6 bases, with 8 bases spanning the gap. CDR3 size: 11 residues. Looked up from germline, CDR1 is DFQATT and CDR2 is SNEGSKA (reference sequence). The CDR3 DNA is TGCAGTGCTAGTCGGAGTGATGGCTACACCTTC. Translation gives CSASRSDGYTF.

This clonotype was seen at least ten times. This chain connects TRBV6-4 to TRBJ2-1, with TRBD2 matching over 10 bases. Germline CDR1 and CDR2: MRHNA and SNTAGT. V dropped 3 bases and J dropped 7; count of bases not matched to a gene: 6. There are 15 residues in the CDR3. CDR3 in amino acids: CASSDRGLARNEQFF. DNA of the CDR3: TGTGCCAGCAGTGATCGGGGACTAGCGCGGAATGAGCAGTTCTTC.

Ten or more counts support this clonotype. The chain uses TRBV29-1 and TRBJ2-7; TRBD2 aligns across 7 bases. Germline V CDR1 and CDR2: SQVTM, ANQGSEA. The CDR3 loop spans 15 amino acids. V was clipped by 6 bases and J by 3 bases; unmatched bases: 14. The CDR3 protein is CSVVRAGQGFYEQYF. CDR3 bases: TGCAGCGTGGTCAGAGCGGGGCAGGGATTCTACGAGCAGTACTTC.

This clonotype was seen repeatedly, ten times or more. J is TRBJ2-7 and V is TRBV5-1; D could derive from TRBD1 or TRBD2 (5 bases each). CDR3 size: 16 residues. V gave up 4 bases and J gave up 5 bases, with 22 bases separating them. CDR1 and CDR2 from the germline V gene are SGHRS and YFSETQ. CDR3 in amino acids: CASSASTVPRGDEQYF. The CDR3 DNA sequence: TGCGCCAGCAGCGCCTCGACAGTCCCGCGAGGGGACGAGCAGTACTTC.

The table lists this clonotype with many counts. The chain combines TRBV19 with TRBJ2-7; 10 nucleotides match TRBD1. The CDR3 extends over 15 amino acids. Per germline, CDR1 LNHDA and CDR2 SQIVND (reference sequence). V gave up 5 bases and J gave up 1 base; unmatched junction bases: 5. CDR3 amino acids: CASSSRTGGSYEQYF. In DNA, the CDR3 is TGTGCCAGTAGTTCTCGGACAGGGGGGTCCTACGAGCAGTACTTC.

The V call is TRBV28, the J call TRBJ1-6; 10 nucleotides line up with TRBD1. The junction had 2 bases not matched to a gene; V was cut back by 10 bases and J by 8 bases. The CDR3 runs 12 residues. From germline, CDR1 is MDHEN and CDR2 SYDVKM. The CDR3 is CATGTGDSPLHF. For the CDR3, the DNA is TGTGCCACCGGGACAGGGGATTCACCCCTCCACTTT. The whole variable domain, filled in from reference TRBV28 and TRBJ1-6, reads DVKVTQSSRYLVKRTGEKVFLECVQDMDHENMFWYRQDPGLGLRLIYFSYDVKMKEKGDIPEGYSVSREKKERFSLILESASTNQTSMYLCATGTGDSPLHFGNGTRLTVT.

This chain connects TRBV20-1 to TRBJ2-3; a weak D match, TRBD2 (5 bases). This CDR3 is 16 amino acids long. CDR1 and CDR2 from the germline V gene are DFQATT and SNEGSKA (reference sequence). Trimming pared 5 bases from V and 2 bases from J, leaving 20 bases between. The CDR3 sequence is CSALRGGSRNTDTQYF. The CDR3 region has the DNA TGCAGTGCTCTCCGGGGTGGGAGCCGGAACACAGATACGCAGTATTTT.

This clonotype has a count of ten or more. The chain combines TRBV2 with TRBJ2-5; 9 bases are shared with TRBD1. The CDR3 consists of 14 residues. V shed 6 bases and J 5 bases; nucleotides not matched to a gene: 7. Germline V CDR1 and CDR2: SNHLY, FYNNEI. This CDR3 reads CASREDRGGETQYF. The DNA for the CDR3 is TGTGCCAGCAGGGAGGACAGGGGAGGTGAGACCCAGTACTTC.

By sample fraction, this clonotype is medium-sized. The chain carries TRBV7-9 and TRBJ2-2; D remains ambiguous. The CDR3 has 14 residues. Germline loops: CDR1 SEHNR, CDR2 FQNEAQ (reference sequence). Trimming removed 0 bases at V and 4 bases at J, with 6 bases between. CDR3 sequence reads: CASSLAGSTGELFF. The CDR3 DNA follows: TGTGCCAGCAGCTTAGCGGGAAGCACCGGGGAGCTGTTTTTT.

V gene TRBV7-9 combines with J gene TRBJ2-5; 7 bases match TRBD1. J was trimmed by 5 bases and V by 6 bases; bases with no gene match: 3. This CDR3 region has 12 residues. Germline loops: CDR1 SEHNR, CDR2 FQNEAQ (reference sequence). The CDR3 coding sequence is TGTGCCAGCAGAGGGGGCGGGGAGACCCAGTACTTC. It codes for CASRGGGETQYF. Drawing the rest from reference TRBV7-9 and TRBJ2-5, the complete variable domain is DTGVSQNPRHKITKRGQNVTFRCDPISEHNRLYWYRQTLGQGPEFLTYFQNEAQLEKSRLLSDRFSAERPKGSFSTLEIQRTEQGDSAMYLCASRGGGETQYFGPGTRLLVL.

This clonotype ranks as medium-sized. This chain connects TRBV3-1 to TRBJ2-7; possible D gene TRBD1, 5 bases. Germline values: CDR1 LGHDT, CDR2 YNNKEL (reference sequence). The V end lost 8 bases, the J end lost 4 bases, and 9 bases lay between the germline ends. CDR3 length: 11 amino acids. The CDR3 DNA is TGTGCCAGCGGCGCAGGGTACGAGCAGTACTTC. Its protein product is CASGAGYEQYF.

CDR3 sequence: CASSEEAGSTQYF. As DNA, the CDR3 is TGTGCCAGCAGTGAGGAGGCAGGTTCGACCCAGTACTTC. The gene calls are TRBV2 and TRBJ2-5; a possible D gene is TRBD2 (5 bases). The CDR3 has 13 amino acids. Germline V CDR1 and CDR2: SNHLY, FYNNEI. V was trimmed by 3 bases and J by 7 bases, leaving 12 bases between them. Full variable domain (remainder filled in from reference TRBV2 and TRBJ2-5): EPEVTQTPSHQVTQMGQEVILRCVPISNHLYFYWYRQILGQKVEFLVSFYNNEISEKSEIFDDQFSVERPDGSNFTLKIRSTKLEDSAMYFCASSEEAGSTQYFGPGTRLLVL.

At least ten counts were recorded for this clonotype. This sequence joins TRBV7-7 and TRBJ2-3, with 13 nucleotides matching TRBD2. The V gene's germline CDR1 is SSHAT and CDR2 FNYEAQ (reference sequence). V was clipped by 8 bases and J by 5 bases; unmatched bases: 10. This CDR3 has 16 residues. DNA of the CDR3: TGTGCCAGCTGCGTCGGACTAGCGGGAGTTGGAGATACGCAGTATTTT. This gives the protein CASCVGLAGVGDTQYF.

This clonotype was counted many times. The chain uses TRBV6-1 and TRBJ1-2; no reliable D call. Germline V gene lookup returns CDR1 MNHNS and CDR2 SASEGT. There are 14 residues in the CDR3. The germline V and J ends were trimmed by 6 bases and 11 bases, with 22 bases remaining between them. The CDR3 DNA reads TGTGCCAGCAGGACCGGATTCGGCATAGGTGGATACACCTTC. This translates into CASRTGFGIGGYTF.

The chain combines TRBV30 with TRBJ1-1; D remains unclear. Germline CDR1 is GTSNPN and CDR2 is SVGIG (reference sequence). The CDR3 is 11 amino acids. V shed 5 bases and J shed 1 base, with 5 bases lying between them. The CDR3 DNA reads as TGTGCCTGGTGGGGGAACACTGAAGCTTTCTTT. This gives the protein CAWWGNTEAFF.

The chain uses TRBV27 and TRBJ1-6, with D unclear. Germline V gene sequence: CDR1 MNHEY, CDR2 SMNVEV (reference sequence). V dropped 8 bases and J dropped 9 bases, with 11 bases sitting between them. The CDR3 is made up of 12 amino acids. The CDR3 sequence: CASGPGSSPLHF. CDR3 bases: TGTGCCAGCGGGCCCGGGAGTTCACCCCTCCACTTT.

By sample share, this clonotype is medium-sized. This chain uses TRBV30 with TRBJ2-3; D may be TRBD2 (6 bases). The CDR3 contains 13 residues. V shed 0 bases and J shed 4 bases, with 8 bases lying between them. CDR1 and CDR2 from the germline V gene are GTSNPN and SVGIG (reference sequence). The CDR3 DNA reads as TGTGCCTGGAGTGTTTGGGAGGCAGATACGCAGTATTTT. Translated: CAWSVWEADTQYF.

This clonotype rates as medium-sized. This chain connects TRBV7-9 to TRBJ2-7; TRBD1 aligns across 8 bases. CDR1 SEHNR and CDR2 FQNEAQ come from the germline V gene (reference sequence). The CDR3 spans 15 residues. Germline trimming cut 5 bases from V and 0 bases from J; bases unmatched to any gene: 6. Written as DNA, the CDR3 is TGTGCCAGCAGCGGACAGGGTCCCCACTCCTACGAGCAGTACTTC. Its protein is CASSGQGPHSYEQYF.

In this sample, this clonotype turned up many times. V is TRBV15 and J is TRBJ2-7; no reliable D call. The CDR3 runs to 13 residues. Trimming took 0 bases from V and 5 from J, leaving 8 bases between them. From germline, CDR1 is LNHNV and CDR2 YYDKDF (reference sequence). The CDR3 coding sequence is TGTGCCACCAGCAGAGAGGTACGGGACGAGCAGTACTTC. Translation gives CATSREVRDEQYF.

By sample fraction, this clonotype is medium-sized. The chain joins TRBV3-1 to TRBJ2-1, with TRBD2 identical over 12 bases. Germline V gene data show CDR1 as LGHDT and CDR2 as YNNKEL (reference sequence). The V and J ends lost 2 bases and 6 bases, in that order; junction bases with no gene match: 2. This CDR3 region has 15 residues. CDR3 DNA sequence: TGTGCCAGCAGCCAAATACTAGCGGGAGGCAATGAGCAGTTCTTC. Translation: CASSQILAGGNEQFF.

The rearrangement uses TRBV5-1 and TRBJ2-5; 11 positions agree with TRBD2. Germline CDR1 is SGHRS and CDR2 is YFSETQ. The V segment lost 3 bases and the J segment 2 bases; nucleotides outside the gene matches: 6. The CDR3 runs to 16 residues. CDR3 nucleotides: TGCGCCAGCAGCTCACGACTAGCGGGGCCTCAAGAGACCCAGTACTTC. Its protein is CASSSRLAGPQETQYF.

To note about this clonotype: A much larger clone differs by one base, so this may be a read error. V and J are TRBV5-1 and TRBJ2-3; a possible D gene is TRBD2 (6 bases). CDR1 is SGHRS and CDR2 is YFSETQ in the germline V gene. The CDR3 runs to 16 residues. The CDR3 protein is CTSSSLGRPSTDTQYF. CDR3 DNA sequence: TGCACCAGCAGCTCCCTTGGGAGGCCCTCCACAGATACGCAGTATTTT.

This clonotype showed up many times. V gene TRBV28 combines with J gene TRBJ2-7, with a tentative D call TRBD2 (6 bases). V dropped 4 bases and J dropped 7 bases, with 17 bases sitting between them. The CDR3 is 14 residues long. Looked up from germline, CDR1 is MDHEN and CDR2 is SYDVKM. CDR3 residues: CASSSAGTFREQYF. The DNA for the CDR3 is TGTGCCAGCAGTTCCGCAGGGACTTTCCGGGAGCAGTACTTC.

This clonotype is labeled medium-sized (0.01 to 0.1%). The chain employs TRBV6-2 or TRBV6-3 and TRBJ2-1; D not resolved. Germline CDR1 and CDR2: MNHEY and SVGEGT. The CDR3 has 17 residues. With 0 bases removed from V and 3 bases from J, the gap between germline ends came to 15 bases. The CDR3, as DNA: TGTGCCAGCAGTTACTCTCCCGTGGGTGGTATCTACAATGAGCAGTTCTTC. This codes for CASSYSPVGGIYNEQFF.